This TCR beta chain emerged from a study of human T cells and chemical hapten exposure. Time point given: patch test 2, 6 weeks after DPC sensitization. Treatment indicated: therapeutic diphenylcyclopropenone sensitization with weekly scalp DPC. MiXCR, run by TCRdb on the RACE reads, gives a single entry per CDR3 protein. The data hold tens of thousands of distinct CDR3 sequences, with about 10% observed a single time. Trimming removed 1 base from V and 5 bases from J, with 8 bases in between. The germline V gene encodes CDR1 MNHEY and CDR2 SMNVEV (reference sequence). CDR3 length: 13 residues. The source of this sequence is a woman aged 45-59 years with alopecia areata. Some clones in this sample may be carry-over from other donors' samples. This chain links TRBV27 with TRBJ2-5, with D hard to call. The specimen was whole blood, collected in connection with sensitization to the hapten diphenylcyclopropenone (DPC). CDR3 region: CASSLLATETQYF. DNA of the CDR3: TGTGCCAGCAGTTTATTGGCGACCGAGACCCAGTACTTC.